Given below is one TCR beta chain in context. PCR was performed a second time for about 6 to 11 cycles using a sample-barcoded 5' primer and a J-beta primer mix. All cDNA molecules were each tagged by a template-switch adaptor with 12 random nucleotides. Each CDR3 protein gets one entry after TCRdb re-called the 5' RACE reads with MiXCR. The sample contains hundreds of thousands of distinct CDR3 sequences, roughly 25% of which appear only once. The data derive from a study of blood T cells in healthy people across ages. The CDR3 sequence is 11 residues long. The V end was cut by 6 bases, the J end by 2 bases, with 7 bases between. Germline CDR1 is DFQATT and CDR2 is SNEGSKA (reference sequence). These data were also reused for a study on T cells of mothers and their children.

The clonotype originates from a boy aged 5-17 years in good health. What was sequenced was blood. V is TRBV20-1 and J is TRBJ2-5; unclear D gene. The CDR3 is CSAFDQETQYF. Here the CDR3 DNA reads TGCAGTGCCTTCGATCAAGAGACCCAGTACTTC.